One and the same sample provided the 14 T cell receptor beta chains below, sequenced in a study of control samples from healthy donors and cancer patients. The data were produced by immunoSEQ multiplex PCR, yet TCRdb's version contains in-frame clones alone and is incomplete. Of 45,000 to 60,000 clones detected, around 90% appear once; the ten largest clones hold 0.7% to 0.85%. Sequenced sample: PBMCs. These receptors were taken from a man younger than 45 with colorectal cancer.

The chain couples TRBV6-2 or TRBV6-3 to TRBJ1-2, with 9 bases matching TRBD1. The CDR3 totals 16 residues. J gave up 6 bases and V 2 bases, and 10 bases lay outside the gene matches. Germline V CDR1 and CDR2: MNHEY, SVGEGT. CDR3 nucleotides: TGTGCCAGCAGTTACGACGTTACAGGGGGCGTCAATGGCTACACCTTC. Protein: CASSYDVTGGVNGYTF.

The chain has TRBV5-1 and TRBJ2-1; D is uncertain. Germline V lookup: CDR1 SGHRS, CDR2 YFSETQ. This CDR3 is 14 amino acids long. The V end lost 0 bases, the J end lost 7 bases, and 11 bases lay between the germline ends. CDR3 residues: CASSLVNRDNEQFF. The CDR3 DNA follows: TGCGCCAGCAGCTTGGTAAACCGCGATAATGAGCAGTTCTTC.

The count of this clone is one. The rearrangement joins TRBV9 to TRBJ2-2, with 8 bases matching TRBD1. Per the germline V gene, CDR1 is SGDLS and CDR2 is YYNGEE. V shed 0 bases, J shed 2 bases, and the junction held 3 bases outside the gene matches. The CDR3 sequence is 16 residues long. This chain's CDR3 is CASSVDRGDNTGELFF. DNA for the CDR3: TGTGCCAGCAGCGTAGACAGGGGGGACAACACCGGGGAGCTGTTTTTT.

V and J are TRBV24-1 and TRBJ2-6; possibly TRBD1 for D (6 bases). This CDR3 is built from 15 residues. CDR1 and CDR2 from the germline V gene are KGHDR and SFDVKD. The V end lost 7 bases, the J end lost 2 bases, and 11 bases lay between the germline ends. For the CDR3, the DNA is TGTGCCACCAGCGTTGGGGGCCCTGGGGCCAACGTCCTGACTTTC. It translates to CATSVGGPGANVLTF.

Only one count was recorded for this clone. The CDR3 DNA is TGTGCCATCAGTGGAGTGGATGGCTACACCTTC. It codes for CAISGVDGYTF. The chain employs TRBV10-3 and TRBJ1-2; D unresolved. Looked up from germline, CDR1 is ENHRY and CDR2 is SYGVKD. Trimming took 4 bases from V and 6 from J, leaving 6 bases between them. The CDR3 is made up of 11 amino acids.

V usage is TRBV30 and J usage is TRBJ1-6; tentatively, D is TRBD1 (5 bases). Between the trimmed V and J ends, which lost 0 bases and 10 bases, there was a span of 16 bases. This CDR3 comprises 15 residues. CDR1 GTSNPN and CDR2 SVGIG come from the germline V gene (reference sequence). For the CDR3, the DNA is TGTGCCTGGAGTGTACTTCGCAGGGCGGAATCACCCCTCCACTTT. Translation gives CAWSVLRRAESPLHF.

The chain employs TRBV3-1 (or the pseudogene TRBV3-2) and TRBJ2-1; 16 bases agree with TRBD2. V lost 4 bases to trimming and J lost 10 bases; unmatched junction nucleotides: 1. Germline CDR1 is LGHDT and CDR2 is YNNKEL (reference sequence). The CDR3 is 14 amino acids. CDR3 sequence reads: CASSPGLAGGEQFF. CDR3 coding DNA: TGTGCCAGCAGCCCGGGACTAGCGGGGGGGGAGCAGTTCTTC.

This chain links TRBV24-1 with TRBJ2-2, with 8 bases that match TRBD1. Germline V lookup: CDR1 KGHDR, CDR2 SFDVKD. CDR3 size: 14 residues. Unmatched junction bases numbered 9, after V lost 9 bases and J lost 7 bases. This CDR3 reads CATGYRGAGGELFF. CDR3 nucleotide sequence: TGTGCCACCGGCTACAGGGGGGCTGGCGGGGAGCTGTTTTTT.

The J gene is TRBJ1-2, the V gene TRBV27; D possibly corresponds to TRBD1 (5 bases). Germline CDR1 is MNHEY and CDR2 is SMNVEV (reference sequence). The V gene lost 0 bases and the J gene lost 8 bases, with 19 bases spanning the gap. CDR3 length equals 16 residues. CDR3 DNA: TGTGCCAGCAGTTTATCTCCAGGGCTAGGGTTGGGCGGCTACACCTTC. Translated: CASSLSPGLGLGGYTF.

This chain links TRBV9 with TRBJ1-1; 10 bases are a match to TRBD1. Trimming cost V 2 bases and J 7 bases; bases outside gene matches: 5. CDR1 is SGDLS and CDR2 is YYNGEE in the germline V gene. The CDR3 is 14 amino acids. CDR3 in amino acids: CASSVDGTGDEAFF. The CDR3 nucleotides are TGTGCCAGCAGCGTTGATGGGACAGGGGATGAAGCTTTCTTT.

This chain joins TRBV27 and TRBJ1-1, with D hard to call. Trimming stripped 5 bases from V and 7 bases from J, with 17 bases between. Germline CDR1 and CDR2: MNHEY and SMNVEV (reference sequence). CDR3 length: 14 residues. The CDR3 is CASSPRPRRGEAFF. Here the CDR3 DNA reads TGTGCCAGCAGTCCCCGACCCCGAAGAGGTGAAGCTTTCTTT.

CDR3 amino acids: CASSSTGFNEKLFF. In nucleotides, the CDR3 is TGTGCCAGCAGCTCAACAGGGTTTAATGAAAAACTGTTTTTT. V is TRBV7-2 and J is TRBJ1-4; D may be TRBD1 (6 bases). The germline V gene encodes CDR1 SGHTA and CDR2 FQGNSA. The CDR3 sequence is 14 residues long. Trimming stripped 4 bases from V and 4 bases from J, with 10 bases between. Full variable domain (remainder filled in from reference TRBV7-2 and TRBJ1-4): GAGVSQSPSNKVTEKGKDVELRCDPISGHTALYWYRQSLGQGLEFLIYFQGNSAPDKSGLPSDRFSAERTGGSVSTLTIQRTQQEDSAVYLCASSSTGFNEKLFFGSGTQLSVL.

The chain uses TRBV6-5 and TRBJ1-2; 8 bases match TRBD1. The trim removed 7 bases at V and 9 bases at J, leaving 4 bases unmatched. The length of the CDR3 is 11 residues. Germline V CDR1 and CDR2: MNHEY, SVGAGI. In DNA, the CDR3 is TGTGCCAGCATAAACAGGGGGAGCTACACCTTC. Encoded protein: CASINRGSYTF.

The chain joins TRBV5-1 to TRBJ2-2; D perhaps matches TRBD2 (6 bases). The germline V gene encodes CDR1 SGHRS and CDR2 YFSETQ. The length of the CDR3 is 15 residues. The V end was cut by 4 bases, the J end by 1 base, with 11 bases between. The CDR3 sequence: CASSGGTRNTGELFF. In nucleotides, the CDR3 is TGCGCCAGCAGCGGAGGGACCCGGAACACCGGGGAGCTGTTTTTT.